Below are 19 T cell receptor beta chains sequenced from a single sample in a study of OX40 agonist ivuxolimab in advanced cancers. Repertoires were generated with immunoSEQ multiplex PCR, while TCRdb's copy carries only in-frame clones and drops some. This table holds around 43,000 clones, approximately 86% found once. The sequences come from CD4+ or CD8+ T cells sorted from blood, collected in a trial of the OX40 agonist ivuxolimab. All receptors derive from an adult with an advanced solid tumor such as melanoma, head and neck, liver or kidney cancer.

The rearrangement links TRBV7-9 to TRBJ2-5, with 7 bases matching TRBD1. Germline V CDR1 and CDR2: SEHNR, FQNEAQ (reference sequence). Trimming cost V 4 bases and J 5 bases; bases outside gene matches: 13. The CDR3 runs 16 residues. The CDR3, as DNA: TGTGCCAGCAGCTCGACAGGGTATACTGTAGTGGAGACCCAGTACTTC. Translated, it gives CASSSTGYTVVETQYF.

The gene calls are TRBV13 and TRBJ2-5; 10 nucleotides align to TRBD2. The CDR3 is made up of 17 amino acids. In germline, CDR1 is PRHDT, CDR2 FYEKMQ (reference sequence). With V trimmed by 2 bases and J by 1 base, 7 bases remained unmatched. The CDR3 sequence: CASSLSGGGPVQETQYF. The DNA of the CDR3 is TGTGCCAGCAGCTTAAGCGGGGGGGGCCCCGTCCAAGAGACCCAGTACTTC.

The chain uses TRBV5-6 and TRBJ2-7; D is tentatively TRBD1 or TRBD2 (6 bases each). Germline V lookup: CDR1 SGHDT, CDR2 YYEEEE. This CDR3 spans 17 amino acids. The germline V and J ends were trimmed by 0 bases and 2 bases, with 18 bases remaining between them. The chain's CDR3 is CASSLGVTGLSTYEQYF. In DNA, the CDR3 is TGTGCCAGCAGCTTGGGGGTGACAGGACTATCCACCTACGAGCAGTACTTC.

The chain combines TRBV12-5 with TRBJ1-2, with 7 positions matching TRBD1. The junction had 14 bases not matched to a gene; V was cut back by 1 base and J by 6 bases. The CDR3 runs to 17 residues. Germline V gives CDR1 LGHNT, CDR2 FRNRAP. The chain's CDR3 is CASGLDSGTVEPHGYTF. CDR3 nucleotides: TGTGCTAGTGGTTTGGATTCAGGGACAGTAGAGCCCCATGGCTACACCTTC.

CDR3 DNA sequence: TGTGCCAGCAGCTTGGTGTGGGGGGCCTACAATGAGCAGTTCTTC. It is translated as CASSLVWGAYNEQFF. The chain combines TRBV5-6 with TRBJ2-1; tentatively, D is TRBD2 (6 bases). Trimming pared 0 bases from V and 2 bases from J, leaving 9 bases between. The CDR3 loop spans 15 amino acids. CDR1 SGHDT and CDR2 YYEEEE come from the germline V gene.

The genes are TRBV11-1 and TRBJ2-7; D may be TRBD1 (5 bases). Trimming cost V 4 bases and J 3 bases, with 13 bases left between them. The CDR3 is 14 amino acids. Per germline, CDR1 SGHAT and CDR2 FQDESV (reference sequence). CDR3 coding DNA: TGTGCCAGCAGCTCTACAGGATTAGGCTACGAGCAGTACTTC. Translating it yields CASSSTGLGYEQYF. Full variable domain (remainder filled in from reference TRBV11-1 and TRBJ2-7): EAEVAQSPRYKITEKSQAVAFWCDPISGHATLYWYRQILGQGPELLVQFQDESVVDDSQLPKDRFSAERLKGVDSTLKIQPAELGDSAMYLCASSSTGLGYEQYFGPGTRLTVT.

This clone appeared a single time. CDR3 region: CASSTTSGGADTQYF. Written as DNA, the CDR3 is TGTGCCAGCAGCACGACTAGCGGGGGGGCAGATACGCAGTATTTT. The chain carries TRBV7-9 and TRBJ2-3; 14 nucleotides align to TRBD2. The CDR3 has 15 amino acids. Germline V gene lookup returns CDR1 SEHNR and CDR2 FQNEAQ (reference sequence). Unmatched junction bases numbered 2, after V lost 5 bases and J lost 4 bases.

This clone appeared a single time. The chain uses TRBV15 and TRBJ1-2; a possible D gene is TRBD1 (5 bases). Germline-derived CDR1 and CDR2 are LNHNV and YYDKDF (reference sequence). CDR3 size: 15 residues. V was clipped by 0 bases and J by 2 bases, with 10 bases between them. The CDR3 reads CATSRDEGLNYGYTF. The CDR3 DNA sequence: TGTGCCACCAGCAGAGACGAGGGGCTCAACTATGGCTACACCTTC.

V usage is TRBV5-1 and J usage is TRBJ2-5; D is possibly TRBD2 (6 bases). Trimming removed 7 bases from V and 3 bases from J, with 16 bases in between. This CDR3 has 14 amino acids. The germline V gene has CDR1 SGHRS and CDR2 YFSETQ. The DNA of the CDR3 is TGCGCCAGCGACTGGGGGGTGGCGAAAGAGACCCAGTACTTC. Translation gives CASDWGVAKETQYF.

V gene TRBV19 combines with J gene TRBJ1-2; D is uncertain. The germline V and J ends were trimmed by 1 base and 3 bases, with 12 bases remaining between them. The germline V gene has CDR1 LNHDA and CDR2 SQIVND (reference sequence). The CDR3 consists of 15 residues. CDR3 protein: CASSIGGGSHYGYTF. CDR3 DNA: TGTGCCAGTAGTATAGGTGGAGGGTCCCACTATGGCTACACCTTC.

The rearrangement joins TRBV7-9 to TRBJ2-7; perhaps TRBD2 as D (6 bases). With 4 bases removed from V and 0 bases from J, the gap between germline ends came to 13 bases. Germline assignment: CDR1 SEHNR and CDR2 FQNEAQ (reference sequence). The CDR3 covers 15 residues. CDR3 residues: CASSSGLYSSYEQYF. The CDR3 DNA sequence: TGTGCCAGCAGCTCGGGACTGTATAGCTCCTACGAGCAGTACTTC.

The table lists this clone with a count of one. CDR3 residues: CASTGGGVTYNEQFF. Written as DNA, the CDR3 is TGTGCCAGCACGGGCGGAGGAGTCACCTACAATGAGCAGTTCTTC. The chain combines TRBV9 with TRBJ2-1; D might be TRBD2 (5 bases). Germline V lookup: CDR1 SGDLS, CDR2 YYNGEE. Trimming left V 6 bases short and J 2 bases short, with 15 bases between. The CDR3 has 15 amino acids.

This chain links TRBV29-1 with TRBJ2-1; TRBD1 matches 7 bases. This CDR3 contains 16 residues. Germline CDR1 and CDR2: SQVTM and ANQGSEA. The trim removed 4 bases at V and 4 bases at J, leaving 13 bases unmatched. The CDR3 nucleotides are TGCAGCGTTGTGATGACCGGGACAGAGTTTTACAATGAGCAGTTCTTC. Translation gives CSVVMTGTEFYNEQFF.

The rearrangement links TRBV5-5 to TRBJ1-4; D unresolved. The ends were cut back, 5 bases at V and 5 bases at J, with 7 bases in the middle. Per germline, CDR1 SGHKS and CDR2 YYEKEE (reference sequence). The CDR3 is 12 amino acids. The CDR3 loop is CASRPDNEKLFF. The DNA for the CDR3 is TGTGCCAGCAGGCCTGACAATGAAAAACTGTTTTTT.

The genes are TRBV13 and TRBJ1-4; 11 bases match TRBD1. Per germline, CDR1 PRHDT and CDR2 FYEKMQ (reference sequence). There are 15 residues in the CDR3. The V segment lost 7 bases and the J segment 6 bases; nucleotides outside the gene matches: 7. For the CDR3, the DNA is TGTGCCAGCAAACGGACAGGGGGCGCGTATGAAAAACTGTTTTTT. Translated: CASKRTGGAYEKLFF.

The V call is TRBV5-4, the J call TRBJ2-7; D is undetermined. Germline V lookup: CDR1 SGHNT, CDR2 YYREEE (reference sequence). V was pared by 1 base and J by 1 base, with 3 bases between. The CDR3 totals 12 residues. The CDR3 region has the DNA TGTGCCAGCAGCTTGATGTCCTACGAGCAGTACTTC. Its translation is CASSLMSYEQYF. Drawing the rest from reference TRBV5-4 and TRBJ2-7, the complete variable domain is ETGVTQSPTHLIKTRGQQVTLRCSSQSGHNTVSWYQQALGQGPQFIFQYYREEENGRGNFPPRFSGLQFPNYSSELNVNALELDDSALYLCASSLMSYEQYFGPGTRLTVT.

The genes are TRBV9 and TRBJ2-3, with D uncertain. V dropped 5 bases and J dropped 0 bases, with 16 bases sitting between them. The CDR3 spans 16 residues. Germline CDR1 is SGDLS and CDR2 is YYNGEE. The CDR3 sequence: CASSDGIRSSTDTQYF. CDR3 sequence (DNA): TGTGCCAGCAGTGATGGGATACGGTCTAGCACAGATACGCAGTATTTT.

The V call is TRBV19, the J call TRBJ1-5; D call uncertain. This CDR3 has 15 residues. Trimming pared 3 bases from V and 0 bases from J, leaving 9 bases between. Per germline, CDR1 LNHDA and CDR2 SQIVND (reference sequence). CDR3 amino acids: CASSMAVNSNQPQHF. The CDR3 DNA reads as TGTGCCAGTAGTATGGCAGTTAATAGCAATCAGCCCCAGCATTTT.

The chain has TRBV4-1 and TRBJ2-1; either TRBD1 or TRBD2 may supply D (5 bases each). V lost 1 base and J 8 bases, leaving 9 bases between the germline ends. The CDR3 contains 13 residues. Germline CDR1 and CDR2: MGHRA and YSYEKL. The CDR3 DNA follows: TGCGCCAGCAGCCAAGGTGGGACCTATGAGCAGTTCTTC. Its translation: CASSQGGTYEQFF.